These 13 T cell receptor beta chains originate from one sample sequenced in a study of cytotoxic CD8 clonotypes in ibrutinib-treated CLL. TCRdb keeps only in-frame clones here, not all; method: immunoSEQ multiplex PCR. The repertoire consists of more than 30,000 clones, with 69% occurring once and the leading ten covering approximately 30%. Sequenced here: PBMCs, sampled before ibrutinib treatment. Receptors originate from a human donor with chronic lymphocytic leukemia.

V gene TRBV6-4 combines with J gene TRBJ1-1; D is ambiguous. In germline, CDR1 is MRHNA, CDR2 SNTAGT. The CDR3 totals 14 residues. With 0 bases removed from V and 1 base from J, the gap between germline ends came to 6 bases. This CDR3 reads CASSDSPENTEAFF. The CDR3 DNA reads as TGTGCCAGCAGTGACTCTCCTGAGAACACTGAAGCTTTCTTT.

The gene calls are TRBV10-3 and TRBJ1-6; TRBD1 matches at 8 bases. This CDR3 is 15 amino acids long. The germline V gene encodes CDR1 ENHRY and CDR2 SYGVKD. V lost 6 bases, J lost 3 bases, and 4 bases stayed unmatched. DNA of the CDR3: TGTGCCATCAGGGGGGGACAGGACTATAATTCACCCCTCCACTTT. This codes for CAIRGGQDYNSPLHF.

In this sample, this clone turned up a few times. The rearrangement joins TRBV30 to TRBJ2-7; 9 bases are shared with TRBD2. CDR1 and CDR2 (germline): GTSNPN, SVGIG (reference sequence). The V and J ends lost 0 bases and 0 bases, in that order; junction bases with no gene match: 0. This CDR3 has 14 residues. CDR3 DNA: TGTGCCTGGAGTGTAGCGGGGGGCTCCTACGAGCAGTACTTC. Translating gives CAWSVAGGSYEQYF.

This clone was seen a handful of times. The chain carries TRBV9 and TRBJ2-3, with D perhaps given as TRBD1 or TRBD2 (5 bases each). Germline CDR1 SGDLS, CDR2 YYNGEE. V was trimmed by 4 bases and J by 0 bases, leaving 15 bases between them. This CDR3 has 16 amino acids. In DNA, the CDR3 is TGTGCCAGCAGCCCTGGGGGTAGCGAAAGCACAGATACGCAGTATTTT. Translation gives CASSPGGSESTDTQYF.

The chain has TRBV2 and TRBJ1-2; no reliable D call. Germline-derived CDR1 and CDR2 are SNHLY and FYNNEI. There are 13 residues in the CDR3. V was clipped by 5 bases and J by 2 bases, with 9 bases between them. The CDR3 here is CASSSTVNYGYTF. The CDR3 nucleotides are TGTGCCAGCAGTAGTACGGTCAACTATGGCTACACCTTC.

This chain uses TRBV6-1 with TRBJ1-4; no reliable D call. The CDR3 runs 16 residues. With 3 bases removed from V and 0 bases from J, the gap between germline ends came to 11 bases. The germline V gene encodes CDR1 MNHNS and CDR2 SASEGT. Written as DNA, the CDR3 is TGTGCCAGCAGTGATAGTGGCAGTGCAACTAATGAAAAACTGTTTTTT. Amino acids: CASSDSGSATNEKLFF.

In its sample, this clone was seen once. The rearrangement links TRBV4-1 to TRBJ2-5, with 7 bases lining up with TRBD2. The V gene end was trimmed by 4 bases and the J gene end by 4 bases; junction bases not matched to a gene: 3. Germline loops: CDR1 MGHRA, CDR2 YSYEKL. This CDR3 has 13 residues. DNA for the CDR3: TGCGCCAGCAGCCTCGGCGGGGGAGAGACCCAGTACTTC. Protein sequence: CASSLGGGETQYF.

The chain links TRBV5-1 to TRBJ2-1, with 7 bases matching TRBD1. The CDR3 covers 15 residues. Trimming took 5 bases from V and 6 from J; bases not matched to a gene: 11. Germline V CDR1 and CDR2: SGHRS, YFSETQ. CDR3 nucleotide sequence: TGCGCCAGCAGTTTAGGTCCGACAGGGCCCAATGAGCAGTTCTTC. Protein: CASSLGPTGPNEQFF. The full variable domain, rest sourced from reference TRBV5-1 and TRBJ2-1, is KAGVTQTPRYLIKTRGQQVTLSCSPISGHRSVSWYQQTPGQGLQFLFEYFSETQRNKGNFPGRFSGRQFSNSRSEMNVSTLELGDSALYLCASSLGPTGPNEQFFGPGTRLTVL.

This clone has only a few counts. The chain couples TRBV10-3 to TRBJ1-6; maybe TRBD1 (5 bases). In germline, CDR1 is ENHRY, CDR2 SYGVKD. The length of the CDR3 is 13 residues. V was trimmed by 3 bases and J by 7 bases, leaving 7 bases between them. Here the CDR3 reads CAISDRENSPLHF. CDR3 DNA sequence: TGTGCCATCAGTGACAGGGAAAATTCACCCCTCCACTTT.

This clone is categorized as medium-sized. This chain links TRBV12-5 with TRBJ2-7, with 8 nucleotides matching TRBD1. Trimming took 0 bases from V and 4 from J; bases not matched to a gene: 5. Germline CDR1 reads LGHNT; CDR2 reads FRNRAP. This CDR3 is built from 15 residues. DNA of the CDR3: TGTGCTAGTGGTTTGGTGGCAGGGGGCTATTACGAGCAGTACTTC. This encodes CASGLVAGGYYEQYF.

The chain uses TRBV27 and TRBJ1-5, with a tentative D call TRBD1 (6 bases). This CDR3 is 13 amino acids long. Trimming removed 4 bases from V and 5 bases from J, with 9 bases in between. Germline V gene sequence: CDR1 MNHEY, CDR2 SMNVEV (reference sequence). DNA for the CDR3: TGTGCCAGCAGTTCACAGGGAGATCAGCCCCAGCATTTT. Protein product: CASSSQGDQPQHF.

This clone is a singleton in its sample. This chain uses TRBV5-6 with TRBJ1-1, with TRBD1 as a possible D gene (5 bases). V dropped 2 bases and J dropped 4 bases, with 6 bases sitting between them. Per germline, CDR1 SGHDT and CDR2 YYEEEE. The CDR3 extends over 12 amino acids. The CDR3 sequence is CASSFDSTEAFF. The DNA of the CDR3 is TGTGCCAGCAGCTTTGACAGCACTGAAGCTTTCTTT. Full variable domain (missing parts from reference TRBV5-6 and TRBJ1-1): DAGVTQSPTHLIKTRGQQVTLRCSPKSGHDTVSWYQQALGQGPQFIFQYYEEEERQRGNFPDRFSGHQFPNYSSELNVNALLLGDSALYLCASSFDSTEAFFGQGTRLTVV.

The chain joins TRBV7-8 to TRBJ2-7, with TRBD1 as a possible D gene (6 bases). Trimming removed 5 bases from V and 1 base from J, with 15 bases in between. The CDR3 has 15 amino acids. Germline V lookup: CDR1 SGHVS, CDR2 FQNEAQ. The CDR3 sequence is CASSPRGGSSYEQYF. CDR3 nucleotides: TGTGCCAGCAGCCCCCGAGGGGGATCGTCCTACGAGCAGTACTTC.